Only one count was recorded for the clone carrying this T cell receptor (beta chain). Its antigen remains unknown. This specimen belongs to a study of PD-1 blockade in classical Hodgkin lymphoma. General study results and limits: Those starting nivolumab under 1 year post-ASCT were excluded. Underlying causes for the observed repertoire differences were not defined, possibly disease activity or prior therapy. By C4D1, diversity of CD4+ TCRs had risen significantly, whereas that of CD8+ TCRs had not.

Every patient relapsed after autologous stem cell transplantation, and brentuximab vedotin exposure varied. This table comes from immunoSEQ multiplex PCR, and its TCRdb copy is limited to in-frame clones, with some not included. The sample holds roughly 70,000 clones, 71% seen once. This sequence originates from a human donor with classical Hodgkin lymphoma. The specimen comprised peripheral blood mononuclear cells (PBMCs), sampled before the second cycle of nivolumab.

CDR3: CASSFGTVTDTQYF. CDR3 DNA: TGTGCCAGCAGCTTCGGGACAGTCACAGATACGCAGTATTTT. The rearrangement joins TRBV5-6 to TRBJ2-3; 7 bases are a match to TRBD1. CDR1 and CDR2 from the germline V gene are SGHDT and YYEEEE. V trimming: 2 bases; J trimming: 2 bases; junction bases outside the gene matches: 2. The CDR3 contains 14 residues.